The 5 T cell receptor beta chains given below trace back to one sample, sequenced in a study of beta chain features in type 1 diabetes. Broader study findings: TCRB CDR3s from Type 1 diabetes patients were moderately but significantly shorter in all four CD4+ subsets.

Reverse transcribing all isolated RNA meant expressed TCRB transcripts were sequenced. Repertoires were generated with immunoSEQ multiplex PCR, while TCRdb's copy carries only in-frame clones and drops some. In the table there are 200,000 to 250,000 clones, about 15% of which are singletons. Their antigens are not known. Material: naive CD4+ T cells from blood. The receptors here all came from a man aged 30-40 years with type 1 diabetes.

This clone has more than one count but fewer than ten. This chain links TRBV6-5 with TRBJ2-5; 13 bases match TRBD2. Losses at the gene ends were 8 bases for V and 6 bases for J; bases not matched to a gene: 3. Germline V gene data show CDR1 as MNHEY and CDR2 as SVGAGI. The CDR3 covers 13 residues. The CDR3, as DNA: TGTGCCAGCTCGACTAGCGGGGGGAAGACCCAGTACTTC. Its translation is CASSTSGGKTQYF.

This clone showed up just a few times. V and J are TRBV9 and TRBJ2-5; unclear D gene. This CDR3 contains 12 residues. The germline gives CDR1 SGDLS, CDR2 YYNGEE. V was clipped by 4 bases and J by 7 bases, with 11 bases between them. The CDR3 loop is CASSPLLGTQYF. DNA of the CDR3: TGTGCCAGCAGCCCACTCCTTGGGACCCAGTACTTC.

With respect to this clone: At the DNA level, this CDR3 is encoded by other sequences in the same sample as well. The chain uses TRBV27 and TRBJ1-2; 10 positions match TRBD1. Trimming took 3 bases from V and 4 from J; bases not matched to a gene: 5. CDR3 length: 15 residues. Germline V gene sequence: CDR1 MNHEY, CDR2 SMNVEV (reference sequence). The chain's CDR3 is CASSFRDRGRYGYTF. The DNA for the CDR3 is TGTGCCAGCAGTTTCAGGGACAGGGGTCGCTATGGCTACACCTTC.

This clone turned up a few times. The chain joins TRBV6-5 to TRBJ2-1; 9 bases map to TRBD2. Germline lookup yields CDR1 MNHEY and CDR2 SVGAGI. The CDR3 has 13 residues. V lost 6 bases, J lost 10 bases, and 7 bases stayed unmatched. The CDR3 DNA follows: TGTGCCAGCAGAGTTAGCGGGGGTGGGGAGCAGTTCTTC. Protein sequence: CASRVSGGGEQFF.

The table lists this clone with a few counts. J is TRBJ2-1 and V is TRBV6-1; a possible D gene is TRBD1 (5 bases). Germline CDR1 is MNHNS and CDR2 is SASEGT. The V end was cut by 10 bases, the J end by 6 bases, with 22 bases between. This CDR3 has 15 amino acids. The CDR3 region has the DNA TGTGCCACCCGGCGGCCAGACAGAGCCTTCAATGAGCAGTTCTTC. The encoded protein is CATRRPDRAFNEQFF.